This record concerns one T cell receptor beta chain sequence. This clone was detected a few times. Its antigen is still unknown. Qualities for individual bases were not recorded, and no much larger clone is one base off. This sample was taken from a study of persistence of HIV-infected CD4 T cells (dated by TCRdb to about 2020). Context from the whole study: Suppressive ART had been received by participants for a median of roughly eight years. Apart from two participants who underwent leukapheresis at a single time point, peripheral blood samples of up to roughly 180 mL were collected from participants at multiple time points. The study isolated CMV- and HIV-1 Gag-responding CD4+ T cells from ART-treated individuals to examine antigen-driven clonal expansion of HIV-1-infected cells. Proviral sequencing was used to assess clonality among infected cells, whereas TCRbeta sequencing gauged the clonality of all cells within each sorted population. For the TCR cluster analysis across participants, 8 or 9 participants were included for CMV and about seven participants for Gag. Overall results and qualifications from the work: Restriction of bulk TCR analyses to the rare CMV-responding cells that actually carried HIV-1 proviruses was not possible. TCRbeta richness in CMV- and Gag-responding cells was significantly lower than in anti-CD3/anti-CD28-responding cells; CMV-responding cells had higher oligoclonality than CD3/CD28-stimulated and Gag-responding cells. Degenerate expanded CDR3beta sequences were enriched in antigen-responding cells, suggesting convergent selection of CD4+ responses to CMV and Gag. Only a small number of individuals took part in the study, and only a limited range of antigens was tested. TCR oligoclonality correlated with proviral oligoclonality within the same sorted populations.

The immunoSEQ hsTCRB assay version 4 in survey mode was used to sequence TCRbeta repertoires from genomic DNA. Genomic DNA was diluted to 9 to 10 ng/uL, and up to 1 ug per sample was used for TCRbeta sequencing. In the source study's methods: TCRbeta data analysis was done in ImmunoSeq Analyzer 3.0, and diversity was calculated on productive nucleotide rearrangements. The improved Chao index was used to estimate lower-bound TCR diversity, and the Gini coefficient was used to estimate clonality using the Immunarch R package. Different nucleotide rearrangements encoding the same CDR3beta amino acid sequence were counted as distinct clonotypes. Differential abundance analysis identified TCRbeta sequences significantly enriched in antigen-responding cells relative to anti-CD3/anti-CD28-activated cells. TCRs were clustered by predicted peptide-MHC specificity with GLIPH2, both within individual participants and across merged participant data sets. The immuneACCESS repertoire file appears here via TCRdb, limited to in-frame rearrangements. These files lack a portion of the clones; in checked studies, under half of the deficit traces to unresolved V genes, and the cause of the others is not known. For V, J and clone size, that table is used; D and trimming come from the DNA. In this sample the table shows around 13,000 clones, roughly 62% of which occur a single time. The ten largest account for about 7% of the sample.

The CDR3 measures 19 amino acids from cysteine to phenylalanine. Just CDR3 DNA is preserved here, 57 bases in frame from base 1. CDR1 and CDR2 were assigned from the germline V gene as ENHRY and SYGVKD. Germline trimming amounts to 3 bases on V and 4 bases on J, with 18 as the count of junction bases outside the gene matches. What this sample's treatment or condition label stands for: suppressive antiretroviral therapy. A pool of overlapping 15-mer peptides from HIV-1 Gag, at 1 ug per peptide per mL, was used to stimulate the cells. Responding CD4+ T cells were sorted on the basis of upregulation of both CD40 ligand and CD69. HIV-1-infected adults in whom suppressive ART had been started during chronic infection were enrolled as participants. For at least 4 years, participants had undetectable plasma HIV-1 RNA, below 50 copies/mL. To be included, a participant needed positive CMV serology and a CD4+ T cell count above 400 cells/uL. Before stimulation, PBMCs were isolated using density centrifugation and then depleted of CD8+ T cells. CD8-depleted PBMCs were stimulated for roughly 20 hours with anti-CD28/CD49d costimulation, CD40-blocking antibody and enfuvirtide to prevent new infections. Cells were sorted on a Beckman Coulter MoFlo Legacy or XDP sorter, with propidium iodide excluding dead cells. Genomic DNA was extracted with the QIAamp DNA Mini Kit for samples above one million cells, otherwise with the Quick-DNA Microprep Kit.

The input for sequencing was CD4+ T cells sorted from PBMCs after approximately 18-hour stimulation, taken from a patient who received antiretroviral therapy. The cell subset or site label, read with the paper, signifies: CD40L+CD69+ CD4 T cells responding to HIV-1 Gag peptides. The clonotype comes from an adult man with HIV who was CMV-seropositive. Recombination joined TRBV10-3 with TRBJ1-1; 9 central nucleotides agree with TRBD1. The bases read TGTGCCATCAGTGACGGTGCCGAGCGGGACAGGGATTGGAGCACTGAAGCTTTCTTT. Protein translation: CAISDGAERDRDWSTEAFF.